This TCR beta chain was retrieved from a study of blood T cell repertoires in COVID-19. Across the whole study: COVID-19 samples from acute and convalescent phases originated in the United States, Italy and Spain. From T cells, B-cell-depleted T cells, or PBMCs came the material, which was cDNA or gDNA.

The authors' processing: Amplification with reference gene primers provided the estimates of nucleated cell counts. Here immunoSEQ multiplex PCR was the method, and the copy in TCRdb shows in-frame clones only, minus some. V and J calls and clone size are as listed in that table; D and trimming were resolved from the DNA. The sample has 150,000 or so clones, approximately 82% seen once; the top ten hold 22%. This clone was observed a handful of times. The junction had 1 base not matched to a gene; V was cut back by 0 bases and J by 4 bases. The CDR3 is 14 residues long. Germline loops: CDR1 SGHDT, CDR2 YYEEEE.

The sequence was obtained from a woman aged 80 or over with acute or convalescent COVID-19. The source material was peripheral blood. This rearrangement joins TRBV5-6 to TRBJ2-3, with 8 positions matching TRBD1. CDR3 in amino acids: CASSLARGPDTQYF. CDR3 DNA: TGTGCCAGCAGCTTGGCCAGGGGGCCAGATACGCAGTATTTT. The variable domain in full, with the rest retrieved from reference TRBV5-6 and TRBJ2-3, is DAGVTQSPTHLIKTRGQQVTLRCSPKSGHDTVSWYQQALGQGPQFIFQYYEEEERQRGNFPDRFSGHQFPNYSSELNVNALLLGDSALYLCASSLARGPDTQYFGPGTRLTVL.